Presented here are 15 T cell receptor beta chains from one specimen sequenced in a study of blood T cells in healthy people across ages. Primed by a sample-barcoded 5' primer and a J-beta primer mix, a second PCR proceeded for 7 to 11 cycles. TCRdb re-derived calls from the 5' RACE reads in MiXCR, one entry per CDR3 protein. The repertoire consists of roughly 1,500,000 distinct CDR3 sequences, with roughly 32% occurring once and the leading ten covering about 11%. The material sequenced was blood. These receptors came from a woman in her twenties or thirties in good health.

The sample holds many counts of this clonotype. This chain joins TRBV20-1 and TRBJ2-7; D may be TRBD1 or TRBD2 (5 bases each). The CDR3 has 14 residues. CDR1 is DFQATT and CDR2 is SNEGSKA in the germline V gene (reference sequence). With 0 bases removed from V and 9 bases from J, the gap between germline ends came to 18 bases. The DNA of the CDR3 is TGCAGTGCTAGAGATGGATCAATCGGGGCAGTGCAGTACTTC. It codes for CSARDGSIGAVQYF.

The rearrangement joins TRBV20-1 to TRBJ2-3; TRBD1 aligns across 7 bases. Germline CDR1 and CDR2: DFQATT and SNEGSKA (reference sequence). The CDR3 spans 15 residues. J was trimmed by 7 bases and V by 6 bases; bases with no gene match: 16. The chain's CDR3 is CSARRDSGISNTQYF. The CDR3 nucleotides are TGCAGTGCCCGTCGGGACAGTGGAATTTCAAATACGCAGTATTTT.

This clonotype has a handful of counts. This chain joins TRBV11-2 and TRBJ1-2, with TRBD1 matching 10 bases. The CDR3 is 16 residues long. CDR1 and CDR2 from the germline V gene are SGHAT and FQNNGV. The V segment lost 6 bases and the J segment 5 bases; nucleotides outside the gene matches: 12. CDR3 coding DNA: TGTGCCAGCAGGAACGACCTGGACAGGGGGACGTATGGCTACACCTTC. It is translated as CASRNDLDRGTYGYTF.

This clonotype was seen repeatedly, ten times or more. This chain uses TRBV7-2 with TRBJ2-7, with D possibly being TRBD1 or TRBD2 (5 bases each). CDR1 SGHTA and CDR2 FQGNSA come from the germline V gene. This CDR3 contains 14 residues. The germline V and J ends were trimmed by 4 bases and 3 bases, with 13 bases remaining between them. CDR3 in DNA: TGTGCCAGCAGCTGGACCGGGACCCTCTACGAGCAGTACTTC. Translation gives CASSWTGTLYEQYF. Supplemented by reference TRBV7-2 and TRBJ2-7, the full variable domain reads GAGVSQSPSNKVTEKGKDVELRCDPISGHTALYWYRQSLGQGLEFLIYFQGNSAPDKSGLPSDRFSAERTGGSVSTLTIQRTQQEDSAVYLCASSWTGTLYEQYFGPGTRLTVT.

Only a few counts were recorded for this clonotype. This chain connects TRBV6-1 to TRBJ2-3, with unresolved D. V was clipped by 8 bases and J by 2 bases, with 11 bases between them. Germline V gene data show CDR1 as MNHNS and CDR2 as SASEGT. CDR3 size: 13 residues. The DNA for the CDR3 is TGTGCCAGCGAGGAGAGCTCCACAGATACGCAGTATTTT. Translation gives CASEESSTDTQYF.

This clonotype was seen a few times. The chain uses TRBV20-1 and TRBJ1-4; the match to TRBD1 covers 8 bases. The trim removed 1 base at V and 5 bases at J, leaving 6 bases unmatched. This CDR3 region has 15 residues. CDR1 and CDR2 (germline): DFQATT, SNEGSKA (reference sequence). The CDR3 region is CSARGWDRKNEKLFF. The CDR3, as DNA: TGCAGTGCTAGAGGGTGGGACAGGAAGAATGAAAAACTGTTTTTT.

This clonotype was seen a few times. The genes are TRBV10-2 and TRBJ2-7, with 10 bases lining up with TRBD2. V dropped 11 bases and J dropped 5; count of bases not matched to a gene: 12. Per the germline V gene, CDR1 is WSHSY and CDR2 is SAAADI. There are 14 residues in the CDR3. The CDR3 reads CAYRPERGGDEQYF. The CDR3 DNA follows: TGCGCCTATCGGCCCGAGCGGGGGGGGGACGAGCAGTACTTC.

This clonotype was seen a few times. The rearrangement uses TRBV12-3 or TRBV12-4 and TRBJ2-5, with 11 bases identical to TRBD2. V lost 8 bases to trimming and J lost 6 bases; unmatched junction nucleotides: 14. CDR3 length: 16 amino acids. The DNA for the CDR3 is TGTGCCAGCGGCCTATTGGGAACTAGCGGGGGCCAGACCCAGTACTTC. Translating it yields CASGLLGTSGGQTQYF.

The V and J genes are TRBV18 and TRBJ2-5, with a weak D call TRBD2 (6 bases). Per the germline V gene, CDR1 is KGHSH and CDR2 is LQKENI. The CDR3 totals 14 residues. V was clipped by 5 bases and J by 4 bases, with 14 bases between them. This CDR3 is CASSSSFGGETQYF. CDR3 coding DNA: TGTGCCAGCTCATCGTCATTCGGGGGAGAGACCCAGTACTTC.

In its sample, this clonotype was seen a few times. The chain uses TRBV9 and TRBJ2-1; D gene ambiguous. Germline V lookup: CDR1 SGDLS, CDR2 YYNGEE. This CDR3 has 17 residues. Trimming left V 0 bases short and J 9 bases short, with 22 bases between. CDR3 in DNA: TGTGCCAGCAGCGTAGAGGACCAAGGAAAGTTGCAGCGTGAGCAGTTCTTC. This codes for CASSVEDQGKLQREQFF.

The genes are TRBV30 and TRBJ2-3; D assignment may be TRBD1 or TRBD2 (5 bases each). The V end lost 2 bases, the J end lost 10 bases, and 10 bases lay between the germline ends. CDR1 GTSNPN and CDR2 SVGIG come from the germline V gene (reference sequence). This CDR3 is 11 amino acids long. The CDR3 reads CAWSLGDPQYF. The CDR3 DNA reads TGTGCCTGGAGTTTGGGGGACCCGCAGTATTTT. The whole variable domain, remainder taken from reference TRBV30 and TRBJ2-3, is SQTIHQWPATLVQPVGSPLSLECTVEGTSNPNLYWYRQAAGRGLQLLFYSVGIGQISSEVPQNLSASRPQDRQFILSSKKLLLSDSGFYLCAWSLGDPQYFGPGTRLTVL.

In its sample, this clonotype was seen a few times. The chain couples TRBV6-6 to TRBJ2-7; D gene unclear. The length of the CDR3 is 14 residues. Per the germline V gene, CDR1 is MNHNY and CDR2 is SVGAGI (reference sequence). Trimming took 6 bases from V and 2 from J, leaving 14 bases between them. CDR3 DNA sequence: TGTGCCAGCAGCCGAGATCTGAGAACCTACGAGCAGTACTTC. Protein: CASSRDLRTYEQYF.

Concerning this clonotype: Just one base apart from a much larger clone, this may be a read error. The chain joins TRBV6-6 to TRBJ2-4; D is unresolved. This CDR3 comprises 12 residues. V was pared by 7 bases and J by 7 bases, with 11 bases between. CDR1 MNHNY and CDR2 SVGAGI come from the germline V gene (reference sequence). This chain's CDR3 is CASTPRPNIQYF. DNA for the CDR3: TGTGCCAGCACCCCGAGACCTAACATTCAGTACTTC.

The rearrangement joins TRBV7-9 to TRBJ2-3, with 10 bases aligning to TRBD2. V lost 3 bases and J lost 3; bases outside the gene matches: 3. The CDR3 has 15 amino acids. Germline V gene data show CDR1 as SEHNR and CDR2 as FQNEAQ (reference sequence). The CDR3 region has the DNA TGTGCCAGCAGCTTCAAGACTAGCGGGACAGATACGCAGTATTTT. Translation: CASSFKTSGTDTQYF.

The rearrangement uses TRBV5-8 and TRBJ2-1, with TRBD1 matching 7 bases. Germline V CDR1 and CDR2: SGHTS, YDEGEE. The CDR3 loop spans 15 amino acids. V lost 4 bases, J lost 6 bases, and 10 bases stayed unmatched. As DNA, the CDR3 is TGTGCCAGCAGCCTCACTTGGACAGGACTCAATGAGCAGTTCTTC. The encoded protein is CASSLTWTGLNEQFF.